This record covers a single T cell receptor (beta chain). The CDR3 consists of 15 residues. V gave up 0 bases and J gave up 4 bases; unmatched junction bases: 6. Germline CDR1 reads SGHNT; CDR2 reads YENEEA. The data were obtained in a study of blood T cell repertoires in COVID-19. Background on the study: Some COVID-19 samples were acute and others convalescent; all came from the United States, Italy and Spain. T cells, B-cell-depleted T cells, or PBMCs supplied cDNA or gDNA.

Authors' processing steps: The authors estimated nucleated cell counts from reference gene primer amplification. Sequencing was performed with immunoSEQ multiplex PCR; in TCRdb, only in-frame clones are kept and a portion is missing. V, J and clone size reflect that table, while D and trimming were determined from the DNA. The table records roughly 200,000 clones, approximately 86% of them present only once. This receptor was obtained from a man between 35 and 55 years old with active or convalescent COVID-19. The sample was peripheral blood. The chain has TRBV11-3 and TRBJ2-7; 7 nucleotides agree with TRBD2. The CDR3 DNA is TGTGCCAGCAGCTTAGAAGGGACTACCCATTACGAGCAGTACTTC. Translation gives CASSLEGTTHYEQYF.